The next 32 T cell receptor beta chains were all read from a single sample in a study of blood T cells in healthy people across ages. Primers used in a second PCR of roughly 6 to 12 cycles were a sample-barcoded 5' primer and a J-beta primer mix. Each CDR3 protein gets one entry after TCRdb re-called the 5' RACE reads with MiXCR. Here the sample spans roughly 2 million distinct CDR3 sequences, roughly 52% being singletons. Sequenced sample: blood. The origin of the receptors is a woman aged 40 to 50 in good health.

This clonotype was seen a few times. V is TRBV29-1 and J is TRBJ1-2, with D possibly TRBD1 on 6 matching bases. V shed 1 base and J shed 2 bases, with 14 bases lying between them. The V gene's germline CDR1 is SQVTM and CDR2 ANQGSEA. CDR3 length: 15 residues. The CDR3 nucleotides read TGCAGCGTTGAAGCGCCGACAGGAGCCAACTATGGCTACACCTTC. This translates into CSVEAPTGANYGYTF.

CDR3 in amino acids: CSASRAGNSYEQYF. In DNA form, the CDR3 reads TGCAGTGCTAGTAGGGCAGGAAACTCCTACGAGCAGTACTTC. The V call is TRBV20-1, the J call TRBJ2-7; D not resolved. Trimming left V 3 bases short and J 0 bases short, with 12 bases between. The CDR3 runs to 14 residues. Per the germline V gene, CDR1 is DFQATT and CDR2 is SNEGSKA (reference sequence).

V and J are TRBV20-1 and TRBJ2-3, with unresolved D. V lost 5 bases, J lost 2 bases, and 20 bases lay in between. This CDR3 contains 16 residues. The germline gives CDR1 DFQATT, CDR2 SNEGSKA (reference sequence). CDR3 loop: CSAEHPPRLPTDTQYF. CDR3 coding DNA: TGCAGTGCTGAACACCCCCCCCGTCTTCCCACAGATACGCAGTATTTT.

The chain is built from TRBV13 and TRBJ2-7; D is perhaps TRBD1 or TRBD2 (6 bases each). The V end was cut by 5 bases, the J end by 3 bases, with 14 bases between. The CDR3 runs 14 residues. Germline V gives CDR1 PRHDT, CDR2 FYEKMQ (reference sequence). CDR3 nucleotide sequence: TGTGCCAGCAGCCCAACCGGGGGCAACTACGAGCAGTACTTC. Amino acids: CASSPTGGNYEQYF.

This clonotype was picked up many times. The V and J genes are TRBV7-2 and TRBJ2-7; D remains ambiguous. The CDR3 has 12 residues. Between the trimmed V and J ends, which lost 5 bases and 6 bases, there was a span of 11 bases. CDR1 SGHTA and CDR2 FQGNSA come from the germline V gene. Here the CDR3 DNA reads TGTGCCAGCAGCGCCGACTTTGGCGAGCAGTACTTC. Amino acids: CASSADFGEQYF.

The chain employs TRBV4-3 and TRBJ2-3; 10 positions agree with TRBD1. This CDR3 region has 15 residues. Germline trimming cut 4 bases from V and 4 bases from J; bases unmatched to any gene: 5. CDR1 and CDR2 (germline): LGHNA, YSLEER. The CDR3 region has the DNA TGCGCCAGCAGCCGAGGGACAGGGGTTCCAGATACGCAGTATTTT. It specifies CASSRGTGVPDTQYF.

This clonotype appeared a few times. This chain uses TRBV13 with TRBJ2-4, with D maybe TRBD1 (6 bases). Germline CDR1 PRHDT, CDR2 FYEKMQ (reference sequence). The germline V and J ends were trimmed by 5 bases and 1 base, with 15 bases remaining between them. The CDR3 is 16 residues long. CDR3 sequence: CASSPGQFVAKNIQYF. DNA of the CDR3: TGTGCCAGCAGCCCTGGACAGTTCGTGGCCAAAAACATTCAGTACTTC.

The chain employs TRBV20-1 and TRBJ1-1; D not certain. CDR1 and CDR2 (germline): DFQATT, SNEGSKA (reference sequence). This CDR3 has 13 amino acids. Trimming removed 0 bases from V and 3 bases from J, with 8 bases in between. CDR3 nucleotides: TGCAGTGCTAGAGATCCCAGATACACTGAAGCTTTCTTT. This translates into CSARDPRYTEAFF.

The count of this clonotype is one. The chain employs TRBV20-1 and TRBJ2-1, with D perhaps matching TRBD1 or TRBD2 (5 bases each). The CDR3 covers 14 residues. Trimming stripped 4 bases from V and 0 bases from J, with 10 bases between. The germline V gene encodes CDR1 DFQATT and CDR2 SNEGSKA (reference sequence). CDR3 nucleotides: TGCAGTGCTACAGGGACCCTCTCCTACAATGAGCAGTTCTTC. Protein: CSATGTLSYNEQFF.

A word on this clonotype: A junction end diverges from the germline sequence, so it may reflect a read error. V gene TRBV27 combines with J gene TRBJ2-5; 7 nucleotides align to TRBD1. The germline V gene has CDR1 MNHEY and CDR2 SMNVEV (reference sequence). This CDR3 has 13 amino acids. CDR3 amino acids: CASSGTAKETLYF. In DNA form, the CDR3 reads TGTGCCAGCTCCGGGACAGCGAAAGAGACCCTGTACTTC.

The chain employs TRBV7-2 and TRBJ2-1, with D maybe TRBD1 (6 bases). Trimming cost V 8 bases and J 4 bases, with 12 bases left between them. Germline V gene sequence: CDR1 SGHTA, CDR2 FQGNSA. This CDR3 has 13 amino acids. The CDR3 is CASGGHRYNEQFF. The CDR3 coding sequence is TGTGCCAGCGGGGGACATAGATACAATGAGCAGTTCTTC. Complete variable domain (other parts from reference TRBV7-2 and TRBJ2-1): GAGVSQSPSNKVTEKGKDVELRCDPISGHTALYWYRQSLGQGLEFLIYFQGNSAPDKSGLPSDRFSAERTGGSVSTLTIQRTQQEDSAVYLCASGGHRYNEQFFGPGTRLTVL.

The gene calls are TRBV6-2 or TRBV6-3 and TRBJ2-6; D gene uncertain. Trimming took off 8 bases at V and 0 bases at J, with 14 bases between the two ends. The CDR3 is 16 residues long. Per germline, CDR1 MNHEY and CDR2 SVGEGT. CDR3 DNA sequence: TGTGCCAGCCGGTCCGGCAGTCACTCTGGGGCCAACGTCCTGACTTTC. Amino acid sequence: CASRSGSHSGANVLTF.

The table lists this clonotype with a few counts. J is TRBJ2-5 and V is TRBV7-8; possibly TRBD1 for D (6 bases). The CDR3 is 13 residues long. The V and J ends lost 8 bases and 5 bases respectively, with 15 bases between them. The germline V gene has CDR1 SGHVS and CDR2 FQNEAQ. The CDR3 bases are TGTGCCAGCCGTAACAGGGTTGGGGAGACCCAGTACTTC. As protein: CASRNRVGETQYF.

This chain links TRBV20-1 with TRBJ2-2; no reliable D call. V was clipped by 4 bases and J by 0 bases, with 3 bases between them. Germline loops: CDR1 DFQATT, CDR2 SNEGSKA (reference sequence). The CDR3 is 12 residues long. Here the CDR3 DNA reads TGCAGTGCTACAACGAACACCGGGGAGCTGTTTTTT. It translates to CSATTNTGELFF.

This clonotype came up a few times. The chain links TRBV9 to TRBJ2-3; weak D call: TRBD1 (5 bases). Trimming removed 0 bases from V and 13 bases from J, with 18 bases in between. The germline V gene encodes CDR1 SGDLS and CDR2 YYNGEE. The CDR3 consists of 14 residues. CDR3 sequence: CASSVESAGQIKYF. DNA for the CDR3: TGTGCCAGCAGCGTAGAGTCGGCAGGGCAGATCAAGTATTTT.

This clonotype has just a few counts. The chain combines TRBV6-5 with TRBJ2-7, with D tentatively TRBD2 (7 bases). The CDR3 consists of 15 residues. V shed 0 bases and J shed 5 bases, with 14 bases lying between them. Germline-derived CDR1 and CDR2 are MNHEY and SVGAGI. The CDR3 region has the DNA TGTGCCAGCAGTTACTCGGGGGGGCGTACTAACGAGCAGTACTTC. It yields the protein CASSYSGGRTNEQYF.

CDR3 region: CASSPPFGGYEQYF. DNA for the CDR3: TGTGCCAGCAGCCCGCCTTTTGGAGGATACGAGCAGTACTTC. V is TRBV11-2 and J is TRBJ2-7, with a tentative D call TRBD2 (5 bases). Trimming left V 5 bases short and J 4 bases short, with 15 bases between. The CDR3 length is 14 residues. Germline V gene data show CDR1 as SGHAT and CDR2 as FQNNGV. Drawing the rest from reference TRBV11-2 and TRBJ2-7, the complete variable domain is EAGVAQSPRYKIIEKRQSVAFWCNPISGHATLYWYQQILGQGPKLLIQFQNNGVVDDSQLPKDRFSAERLKGVDSTLKIQPAKLEDSAVYLCASSPPFGGYEQYFGPGTRLTVT.

The genes are TRBV5-1 and TRBJ1-2; 7 nucleotides align to TRBD1. The CDR3 loop spans 14 amino acids. The junction had 11 bases not matched to a gene; V was cut back by 4 bases and J by 8 bases. Germline CDR1 SGHRS, CDR2 YFSETQ. CDR3 nucleotide sequence: TGCGCCAGCAGCCCCGAGGGGGCTACGTGGGGCTACACCTTC. Its translation is CASSPEGATWGYTF.

This clonotype was observed a handful of times. The chain carries TRBV29-1 and TRBJ2-5; 9 bases align to TRBD1. CDR1 SQVTM and CDR2 ANQGSEA come from the germline V gene. This CDR3 has 12 residues. J gave up 11 bases and V 5 bases, and 9 bases lay outside the gene matches. The DNA of the CDR3 is TGCAGCGTTCTGACAGGGGGGCGGTGGCAGTACTTC. Translation: CSVLTGGRWQYF.

The chain couples TRBV7-8 to TRBJ1-4; D remains unclear. V was clipped by 0 bases and J by 4 bases, with 15 bases between them. Germline V gene lookup returns CDR1 SGHVS and CDR2 FQNEAQ. The CDR3 sequence is 17 residues long. CDR3 loop: CASSLAISQQFNEKLFF. The CDR3 coding sequence is TGTGCCAGCAGCTTAGCAATTTCCCAACAGTTTAATGAAAAACTGTTTTTT.

The gene calls are TRBV15 and TRBJ1-2; no reliable D call. Trimming pared 1 base from V and 6 bases from J, leaving 9 bases between. CDR1 is LNHNV, CDR2 YYDKDF, per germline (reference sequence). CDR3 length: 13 residues. The CDR3 protein is CATSRGQSDGYTF. DNA for the CDR3: TGTGCCACCAGCAGAGGCCAATCGGATGGCTACACCTTC.

This chain uses TRBV9 with TRBJ2-3; the match to TRBD2 covers 8 bases. The CDR3 loop spans 16 amino acids. The J segment lost 5 bases and the V segment lost 5 bases, leaving 13 bases of the junction unmatched. The germline CDR1 and CDR2 sequences are SGDLS and YYNGEE. CDR3 DNA sequence: TGTGCCAGCAGTCTACAGGGCCGGGGGGGCTTAGATACGCAGTATTTT. Residues: CASSLQGRGGLDTQYF. Supplemented by reference TRBV9 and TRBJ2-3, the full variable domain reads DSGVTQTPKHLITATGQRVTLRCSPRSGDLSVYWYQQSLDQGLQFLIQYYNGEERAKGNILERFSAQQFPDLHSELNLSSLELGDSALYFCASSLQGRGGLDTQYFGPGTRLTVL.

CDR3 sequence: CASSLLVGAMTQYF. The CDR3, as DNA: TGTGCCAGCAGTCTATTGGTGGGGGCTATGACCCAGTACTTC. This chain joins TRBV28 and TRBJ2-7; weak D call: TRBD1 (6 bases). The DNA end favors TRBJ2-5, so the J call may be wrong. The CDR3 contains 14 residues. Per germline, CDR1 MDHEN and CDR2 SYDVKM.

The chain combines TRBV6-6 with TRBJ2-3; D is undetermined. The CDR3 runs 15 residues. CDR1 MNHNY and CDR2 SVGAGI come from the germline V gene (reference sequence). The V end lost 7 bases, the J end lost 0 bases, and 14 bases lay between the germline ends. This CDR3 is CASTSSVTSTDTQYF. CDR3 nucleotides: TGTGCCAGCACCTCCAGTGTGACTAGCACAGATACGCAGTATTTT.

The J gene is TRBJ2-1, the V gene TRBV20-1, with D unresolved. The CDR3 loop spans 13 amino acids. From germline, CDR1 is DFQATT and CDR2 SNEGSKA (reference sequence). The CDR3 sequence: CTTLGKAYNEQFF. Here the CDR3 DNA reads TGCACCACGCTGGGGAAGGCCTACAATGAGCAGTTCTTC.

The V gene is TRBV4-1, the J gene TRBJ1-1; D call uncertain. The CDR3 covers 15 residues. Per the germline V gene, CDR1 is MGHRA and CDR2 is YSYEKL. V was shortened by 6 bases and J by 3 bases, with 17 bases between the two germline ends. The CDR3: CASRLGPHMDTEAFF. The CDR3 region has the DNA TGCGCCAGCAGGCTAGGACCCCATATGGACACTGAAGCTTTCTTT.

The V and J genes are TRBV9 and TRBJ1-2; D might be TRBD1 (6 bases). V lost 6 bases, J lost 6 bases, and 15 bases lay in between. CDR3 length equals 13 residues. Germline values: CDR1 SGDLS, CDR2 YYNGEE. The CDR3 sequence: CASKGEGLHGYTF. CDR3 in DNA: TGTGCCAGCAAGGGGGAGGGTCTGCATGGCTACACCTTC.

The gene calls are TRBV6-2 or TRBV6-3 and TRBJ2-4; D ambiguous. V lost 7 bases to trimming and J lost 7 bases, with 11 bases between them. The CDR3 runs 12 residues. The germline CDR1 and CDR2 sequences are MNHEY and SVGEGT. CDR3 sequence reads: CASTESGNIQYF. CDR3 bases: TGTGCCAGCACCGAGTCAGGCAACATTCAGTACTTC.

The V gene is TRBV20-1, the J gene TRBJ1-2; D not certain. The CDR3 spans 13 residues. The germline V gene encodes CDR1 DFQATT and CDR2 SNEGSKA (reference sequence). V lost 5 bases to trimming and J lost 0 bases, with 10 bases between them. CDR3 protein: CSAPRPTNYGYTF. The DNA for the CDR3 is TGCAGTGCTCCCCGGCCAACTAACTATGGCTACACCTTC.

V usage is TRBV29-1 and J usage is TRBJ2-3, with D uncertain. The CDR3 contains 13 residues. Looked up from germline, CDR1 is SQVTM and CDR2 is ANQGSEA. The V gene lost 3 bases and the J gene lost 2 bases, with 9 bases spanning the gap. This CDR3 is CSVDPSFTDTQYF. The CDR3 nucleotides read TGCAGCGTTGATCCTTCTTTCACAGATACGCAGTATTTT.

The chain combines TRBV27 with TRBJ1-6; weak D call: TRBD1 (5 bases). The V gene's germline CDR1 is MNHEY and CDR2 SMNVEV (reference sequence). Trimming removed 2 bases at V and 10 bases at J, with 12 bases between. The CDR3 contains 14 residues. CDR3 residues: CASSLSGASSPLHF. CDR3 DNA: TGTGCCAGCAGTTTAAGCGGGGCGTCCTCACCCCTCCACTTT.

At least ten counts were recorded for this clonotype. The V call is TRBV29-1, the J call TRBJ2-7; unclear D gene. The V and J ends lost 4 bases and 3 bases respectively, with 7 bases between them. Germline loops: CDR1 SQVTM, CDR2 ANQGSEA. CDR3 size: 11 residues. The CDR3, as DNA: TGCAGCGTTGTTCTGGGCTACGAGCAGTACTTC. This translates into CSVVLGYEQYF.